This entry features one T cell receptor beta chain sequence. This sample is drawn from a study of CD8 T cells in Susac syndrome. Reverse transcription of about 0.5 to 1 ug RNA was carried out with random hexamers. Across 54 Vbeta and 13 Jbeta, TCR beta CDR3 was amplified with immunoSEQ multiplex PCR. MiXCR, run by TCRdb on the immunoSEQ multiplex PCR reads, gives a single entry per CDR3 protein. The sample comprises 90,000 or so distinct CDR3 sequences, about 93% of which are singletons, and roughly 0.32% rests with the top ten. The CDR3 sequence is 12 residues long. Trimming took off 3 bases at V and 5 bases at J, with 8 bases between the two ends. Sequencing of TCR beta, carried out with a high-throughput approach, was applied to CD8+ and CD4+ T cells from the blood. Bulk CD8+ and CD4+ cells came from magnetic negative isolation; CD8+ TEMRA by FACS.

The material sequenced was CD8+ T cells from PBMCs. The source is a human donor in good health. V and J are TRBV12-3 or TRBV12-4 and TRBJ2-7; D is tentatively TRBD1 or TRBD2 (5 bases each). The CDR3 spells CASSFTGHEQYF. The DNA of the CDR3 is TGTGCCAGCAGTTTCACGGGACACGAGCAGTACTTC.